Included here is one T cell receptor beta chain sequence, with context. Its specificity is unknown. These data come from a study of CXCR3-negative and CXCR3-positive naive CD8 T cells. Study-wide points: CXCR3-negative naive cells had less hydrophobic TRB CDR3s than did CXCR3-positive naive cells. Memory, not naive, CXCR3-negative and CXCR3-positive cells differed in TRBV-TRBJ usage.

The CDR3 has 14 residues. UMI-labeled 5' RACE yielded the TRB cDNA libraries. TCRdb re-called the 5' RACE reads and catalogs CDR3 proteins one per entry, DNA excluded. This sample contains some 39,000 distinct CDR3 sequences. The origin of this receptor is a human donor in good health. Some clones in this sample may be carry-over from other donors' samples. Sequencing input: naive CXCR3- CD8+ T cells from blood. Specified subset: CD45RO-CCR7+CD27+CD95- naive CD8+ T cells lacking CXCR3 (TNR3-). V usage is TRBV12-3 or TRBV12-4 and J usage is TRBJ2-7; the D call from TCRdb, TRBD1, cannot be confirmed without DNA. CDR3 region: CASSLEQGTYEQYF.